The clone carrying this T cell receptor beta chain was counted between two and nine times. Its antigen is unidentified. Here the gene names and germline are mouse. The read ends 4 residues shy of where the CDR3 ends; the end is completed using the germline J gene. RNA, once extracted, was reverse transcribed into cDNA for use as the sequencing template. Clones were read by immunoSEQ multiplex PCR, and TCRdb kept only the in-frame ones, dropping some. The sample includes 200,000 to 300,000 clones, none of them occurring once. This record belongs to a study of CD8+ T cells in alopecia areata. Study-wide background: It was approximately 7-11-week-old female C3H/HeJ mice that received skin from 6-12-month-old C3H/HeJ graft donors with spontaneous alopecia.

Using CD4, CD8alpha, NKG2D, NKG2ACE and other markers, pooled cutaneous lymph node cells were sorted. V gave up 3 bases and J gave up 0 bases; unmatched junction bases: 1. The germline V gene encodes CDR1 LGHNA and CDR2 YNLKQL (reference sequence). The CDR3 is 15 amino acids. General study findings and limits: Possibly as an HLA-related effect, TCR sharing across patients appeared less clear than in mice. Normal skin's resident alphabeta T cells are also sequenced in scalp samples. Compared with normal scalp, lesional scalp had higher clonality and more expanded CD8+ clones.

The chain joins TRBV5 to TRBJ2-7; 11 nucleotides align to TRBD2. Input material: CD4+ T cells sorted from a lymph node. The sequence came from a C3H/HeJ mouse with alopecia areata. This mouse strain has H2-k as its MHC haplotype. The CDR3 protein is CASSHDWGGSYEQYF. The part of the CDR3 DNA that was read is TGTGCCAGCAGCCACGACTGGGGGGGCTCCTAT.